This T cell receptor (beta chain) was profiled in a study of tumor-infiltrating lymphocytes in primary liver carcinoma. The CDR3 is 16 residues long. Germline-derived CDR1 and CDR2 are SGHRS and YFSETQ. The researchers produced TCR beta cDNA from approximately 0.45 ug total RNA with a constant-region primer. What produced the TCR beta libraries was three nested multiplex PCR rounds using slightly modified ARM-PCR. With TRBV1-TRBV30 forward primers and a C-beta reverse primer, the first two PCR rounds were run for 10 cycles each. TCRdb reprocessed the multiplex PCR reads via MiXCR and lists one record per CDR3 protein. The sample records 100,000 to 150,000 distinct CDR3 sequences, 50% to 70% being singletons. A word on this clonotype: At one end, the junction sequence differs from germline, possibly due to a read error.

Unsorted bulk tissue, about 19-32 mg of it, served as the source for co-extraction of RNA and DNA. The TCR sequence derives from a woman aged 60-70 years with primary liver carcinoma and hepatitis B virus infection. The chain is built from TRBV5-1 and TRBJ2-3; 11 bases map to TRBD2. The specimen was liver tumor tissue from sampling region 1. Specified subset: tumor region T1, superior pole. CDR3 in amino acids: CTSSAQLAGVSDTQYF. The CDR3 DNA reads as TGCACCAGCAGCGCCCAACTAGCGGGAGTATCAGATACGCAGTATTTT.